Sequencing of this T cell receptor beta chain was carried out in a study of T-cell reconstitution after alpha-beta-depleted transplantation in children. This clonotype has ten or more counts. Its antigen is unidentified. Findings and caveats of the study: The study reportedly traced alpha-beta T cells about two months after transplant to several hundred expanded graft clones.

Unique molecular identifiers were incorporated when the TCRbeta library was constructed. TCRdb itself ran the PCR reads through MiXCR, one entry per CDR3 protein. The data contain 200,000 to 300,000 distinct CDR3 sequences, around 7.8% of them singletons. Per germline, CDR1 DFQATT and CDR2 SNEGSKA (reference sequence). The CDR3 has 14 residues. Trimming took 0 bases from V and 4 from J, leaving 10 bases between them. The material was PBMCs, mostly from graft donor cells, obtained 180 days after TCRalphabeta/CD19-depleted stem cell transplant. The chain links TRBV20-1 to TRBJ1-5; D ambiguous. This clonotype was sampled from a male patient between 5 and 17 years old who had a stem cell transplant for acute lymphoblastic leukemia, so the T cells may come from the graft donor. The CDR3 sequence is CSARDGGRNQPQHF. In DNA form, the CDR3 reads TGCAGTGCTAGAGATGGAGGGAGGAATCAGCCCCAGCATTTT.